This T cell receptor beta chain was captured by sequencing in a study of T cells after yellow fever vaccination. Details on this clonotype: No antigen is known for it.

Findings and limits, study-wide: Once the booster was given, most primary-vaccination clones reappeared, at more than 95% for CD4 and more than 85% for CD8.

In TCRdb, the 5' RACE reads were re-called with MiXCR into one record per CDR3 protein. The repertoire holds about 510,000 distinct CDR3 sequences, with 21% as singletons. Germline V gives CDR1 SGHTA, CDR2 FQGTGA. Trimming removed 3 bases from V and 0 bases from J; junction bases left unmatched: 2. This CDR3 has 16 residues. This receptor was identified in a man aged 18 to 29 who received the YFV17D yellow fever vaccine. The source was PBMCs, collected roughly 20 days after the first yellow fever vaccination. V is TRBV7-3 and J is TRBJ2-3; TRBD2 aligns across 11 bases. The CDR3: CASSLGLAASTDTQYF. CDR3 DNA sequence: TGTGCCAGCAGCTTGGGACTAGCGGCTAGCACAGATACGCAGTATTTT.